One and the same sample provided the 15 T cell receptor beta chains below, sequenced in a study of blood T cells in healthy people across ages. It was with a sample-barcoded 5' primer and a J-beta primer mix that a second PCR of roughly 7 to 12 cycles was run. TCRdb re-called the 5' RACE reads through MiXCR, storing one row per CDR3 protein. The data hold some 1.5 million distinct CDR3 sequences, with approximately 28% observed a single time. The sample taken for sequencing was blood. The receptors derive from a young woman in good health.

The rearrangement links TRBV7-9 to TRBJ1-5, with D maybe TRBD1 (5 bases). The CDR3 loop spans 19 amino acids. V gave up 4 bases and J gave up 0 bases, with 22 bases separating them. The germline CDR1 and CDR2 sequences are SEHNR and FQNEAQ (reference sequence). CDR3 nucleotide sequence: TGTGCCAGCAGCTCAAAACAACCGGGACGCCTAAATAGCAATCAGCCCCAGCATTTT. Protein: CASSSKQPGRLNSNQPQHF.

This clonotype appeared many times. This chain links TRBV12-3 or TRBV12-4 with TRBJ2-1; 8 nucleotides match TRBD1. Losses at the gene ends were 7 bases for V and 9 bases for J; bases not matched to a gene: 8. This CDR3 spans 13 amino acids. CDR3 sequence reads: CASTRQGAGEQFF. CDR3 DNA: TGTGCCAGCACGCGGCAGGGGGCTGGTGAGCAGTTCTTC.

This clonotype was detected many times. The chain is built from TRBV3-1 and TRBJ2-1; 10 bases are shared with TRBD1. Germline values: CDR1 LGHDT, CDR2 YNNKEL (reference sequence). There are 15 residues in the CDR3. Germline trimming cut 5 bases from V and 3 bases from J; bases unmatched to any gene: 4. CDR3 nucleotides: TGTGCCAGCAGCTACTGGGACAGGGGCTACAATGAGCAGTTCTTC. It codes for CASSYWDRGYNEQFF.

Concerning this clonotype: This likely comes from a read error, as the CDR3 has no conserved phenylalanine or tryptophan at its end. The DNA is left out, because the CDR3 cannot be placed on it with certainty; the CDR3 is given as TCRdb lists it. The chain combines TRBV7-9 with TRBJ2-5; the listed D gene, TRBD1, was not tested against the DNA. With termini counted, the CDR3 has 15 amino acids. Germline CDR1 and CDR2: SEHNR and FQNEAQ (reference sequence). The CDR3 region is CASPSGATSGYTFGS.

Concerning this clonotype itself: Likely a read error: the CDR3 ends without its conserved phenylalanine or tryptophan. J is TRBJ1-1 and V is TRBV6-5; the match to TRBD1 covers 9 bases. Per germline, CDR1 MNHEY and CDR2 SVGAGI. CDR3 size: 15 residues. Trimming at V came to 5 bases and at J to 0 bases, leaving 4 bases not matched to a gene. The CDR3 DNA follows: TGTGCCAGCAGTAACCGGGACAGGGTGAACACTGAAGCTTTCTCT. Protein: CASSNRDRVNTEAFS.

This clonotype was recorded many times. The CDR3 sequence: CAISESAGEVETQYF. CDR3 sequence (DNA): TGTGCCATCAGTGAGTCTGCCGGGGAAGTGGAGACCCAGTACTTC. The J gene is TRBJ2-5, the V gene TRBV10-3, with D perhaps TRBD2 (5 bases). V was pared by 0 bases and J by 5 bases, with 13 bases between. In germline, CDR1 is ENHRY, CDR2 SYGVKD. This CDR3 contains 15 residues.

This clonotype has more than one count but fewer than ten. This chain joins TRBV5-6 and TRBJ2-3, with TRBD1 identical over 7 bases. The V and J ends lost 4 bases and 2 bases, in that order; junction bases with no gene match: 13. This CDR3 has 17 amino acids. Looked up from germline, CDR1 is SGHDT and CDR2 is YYEEEE. For the CDR3, the DNA is TGTGCCAGCAGCCACACAGACCCGGGACAGCTCACAGATACGCAGTATTTT. This encodes CASSHTDPGQLTDTQYF.

In its sample, this clonotype was seen a few times. The gene calls are TRBV5-1 and TRBJ2-6; 8 nucleotides align to TRBD2. The CDR3 extends over 17 amino acids. Germline lookup yields CDR1 SGHRS and CDR2 YFSETQ. V was pared by 4 bases and J by 0 bases, with 6 bases of the junction left unmatched. CDR3: CASSPSGGSSGANVLTF. The DNA of the CDR3 is TGCGCCAGCAGCCCGAGCGGGGGAAGCTCTGGGGCCAACGTCCTGACTTTC.

The chain combines TRBV2 with TRBJ2-4, with a weak D call TRBD2 (6 bases). The germline gives CDR1 SNHLY, CDR2 FYNNEI. The germline V and J ends were trimmed by 8 bases and 1 base, with 9 bases remaining between them. The CDR3 spans 13 residues. In DNA, the CDR3 is TGTGCCAGCGGGAGGCAGGCCAAAAACATTCAGTACTTC. Its protein product is CASGRQAKNIQYF.

This clonotype was counted at least ten times. The chain carries TRBV6-5 and TRBJ2-7; 8 nucleotides agree with TRBD1. Germline V gene lookup returns CDR1 MNHEY and CDR2 SVGAGI. CDR3 length: 14 residues. J was trimmed by 7 bases and V by 0 bases; bases with no gene match: 5. CDR3: CASSYSGQGGEQYF. The CDR3 nucleotides are TGTGCCAGCAGTTACTCTGGACAGGGTGGGGAGCAGTACTTC.

At least ten counts were recorded for this clonotype. The chain couples TRBV12-3 or TRBV12-4 to TRBJ2-5, with TRBD2 matching 9 bases. The CDR3 spans 15 residues. The ends lost 5 bases at V and 4 bases at J; junction bases unmatched: 8. The CDR3 bases are TGTGCCAGCAGTCCCCGGGGACTAGCACGAGAGACCCAGTACTTC. Its protein is CASSPRGLARETQYF.

The chain uses TRBV7-6 and TRBJ2-7; 11 bases are shared with TRBD2. V gave up 0 bases and J gave up 1 base; unmatched junction bases: 5. Germline lookup yields CDR1 SGHVS and CDR2 FNYEAQ. This CDR3 is 17 amino acids long. CDR3 sequence: CASSLAPTSGGSYEQYF. The CDR3 nucleotides read TGTGCCAGCAGCTTAGCCCCCACTAGCGGGGGATCCTACGAGCAGTACTTC.

The rearrangement uses TRBV7-3 and TRBJ2-2; no definite D call. Trimming stripped 8 bases from V and 4 bases from J, with 20 bases between. CDR1 and CDR2 from the germline V gene are SGHTA and FQGTGA. There are 16 residues in the CDR3. Here the CDR3 DNA reads TGTGCCAGCCAACCCGGAACTTATTCGGGCACCGGGGAGCTGTTTTTT. It codes for CASQPGTYSGTGELFF.

Regarding this clonotype: A much larger clone sits a single nucleotide away, making a read error possible. The conserved closing phenylalanine or tryptophan is absent in this CDR3, likely reflecting a read error. The rearrangement joins TRBV29-1 to TRBJ2-7; tentative D call: TRBD1 (5 bases). This CDR3 is 12 amino acids long. The V and J ends lost 7 bases and 2 bases respectively, with 12 bases between them. The germline V gene has CDR1 SQVTM and CDR2 ANQGSEA. CDR3: CSATVPTYEQYC. The CDR3 DNA reads TGCAGCGCGACAGTACCTACCTACGAGCAGTACTGC.

The chain joins TRBV12-3 or TRBV12-4 to TRBJ2-3, with TRBD2 as a possible D gene (6 bases). The V gene lost 6 bases and the J gene lost 4 bases, with 17 bases spanning the gap. This CDR3 has 15 amino acids. CDR3 bases: TGTGCCAGCAGATCCAGACTAGTGGAGGCAGATACGCAGTATTTT. This gives the protein CASRSRLVEADTQYF.